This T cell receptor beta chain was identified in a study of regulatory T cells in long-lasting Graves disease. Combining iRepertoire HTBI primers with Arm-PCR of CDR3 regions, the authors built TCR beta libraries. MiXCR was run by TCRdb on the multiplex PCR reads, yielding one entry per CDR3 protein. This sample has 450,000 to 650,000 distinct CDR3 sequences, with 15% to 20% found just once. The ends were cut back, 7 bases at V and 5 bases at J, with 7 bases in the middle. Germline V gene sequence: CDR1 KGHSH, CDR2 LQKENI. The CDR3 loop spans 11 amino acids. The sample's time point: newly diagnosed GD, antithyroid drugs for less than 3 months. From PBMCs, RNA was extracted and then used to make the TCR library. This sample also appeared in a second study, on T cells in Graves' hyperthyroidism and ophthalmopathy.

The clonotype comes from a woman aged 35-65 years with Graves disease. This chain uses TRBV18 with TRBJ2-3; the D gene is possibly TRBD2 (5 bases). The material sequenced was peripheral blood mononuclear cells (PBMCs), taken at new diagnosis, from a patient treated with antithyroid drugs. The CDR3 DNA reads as TGTGCCAGCTACGGGGAAGATACGCAGTATTTT. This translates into CASYGEDTQYF.